This T cell receptor beta chain derives from a study of CD8+CD57+ T cells in acquired aplastic anemia. Using genomic DNA as the template, TCR beta VDJ and CDR3 profiling was carried out. TCRdb redid the calling of the reads with MiXCR, one entry per CDR3 protein. The sample consists of fewer than 250,000 distinct CDR3 sequences, more than 40% of them appearing once. This clonotype was seen many times. What it recognizes is unknown. Sequenced patients had shown CD8+CD57+ cell expansion by flow cytometry. Findings and limits, study-wide: Patients were compared with controls for CD8+ Simpson's diversity, and no significant difference emerged. In common between the patients and the controls were around 29 CD8+ CDR3 sequences.

Germline V lookup: CDR1 SGDLS, CDR2 YYNGEE. V was clipped by 3 bases and J by 2 bases, with 23 bases between them. The CDR3 extends over 18 amino acids. The source material was sorted CD4+, CD8+, or CD8+CD57+ T cells (not recorded which) from PBMCs. This chain links TRBV9 with TRBJ2-5; weak D call: TRBD2 (6 bases). The sequence derives from a human donor with aplastic anemia. DNA for the CDR3: TGTGCCAGCAGCGAGAGGGACTTGGGGGATCCAGAGCAAGAGACCCAGTACTTC. It yields the protein CASSERDLGDPEQETQYF.